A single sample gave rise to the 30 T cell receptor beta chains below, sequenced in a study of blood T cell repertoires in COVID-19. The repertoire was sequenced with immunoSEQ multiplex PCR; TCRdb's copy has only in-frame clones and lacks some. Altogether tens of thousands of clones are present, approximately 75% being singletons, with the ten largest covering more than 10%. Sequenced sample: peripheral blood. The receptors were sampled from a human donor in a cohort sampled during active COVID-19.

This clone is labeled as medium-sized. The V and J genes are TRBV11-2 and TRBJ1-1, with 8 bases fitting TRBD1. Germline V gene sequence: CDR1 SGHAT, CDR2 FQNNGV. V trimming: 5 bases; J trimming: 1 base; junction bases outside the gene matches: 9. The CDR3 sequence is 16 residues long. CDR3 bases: TGTGCCAGCAGCGTACTCAGGGGGCACGGGAACACTGAAGCTTTCTTT. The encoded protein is CASSVLRGHGNTEAFF.

The CDR3 protein is CASRLTGKNEKLFF. The CDR3 DNA reads TGCGCCAGCAGGCTAACAGGGAAAAATGAAAAACTGTTTTTT. V is TRBV4-1 and J is TRBJ1-4, with D perhaps TRBD1 (6 bases). The CDR3 length is 14 residues. Germline values: CDR1 MGHRA, CDR2 YSYEKL. Trimming pared 6 bases from V and 5 bases from J, leaving 13 bases between.

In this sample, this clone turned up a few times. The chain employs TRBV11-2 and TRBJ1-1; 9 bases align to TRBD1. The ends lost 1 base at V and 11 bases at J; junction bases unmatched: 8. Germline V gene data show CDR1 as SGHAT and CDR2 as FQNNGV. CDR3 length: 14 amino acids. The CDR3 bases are TGTGCCAGCAGCTTAGCTCGGGACAGGGCTAACGCTTTCTTT. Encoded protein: CASSLARDRANAFF.

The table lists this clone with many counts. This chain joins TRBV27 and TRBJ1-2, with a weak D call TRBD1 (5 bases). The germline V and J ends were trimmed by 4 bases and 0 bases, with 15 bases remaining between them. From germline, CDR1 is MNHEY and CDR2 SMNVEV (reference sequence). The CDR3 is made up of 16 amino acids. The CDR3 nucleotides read TGTGCCAGCAGTTCCCTTTTTACAGGTCCTAACTATGGCTACACCTTC. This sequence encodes CASSSLFTGPNYGYTF.

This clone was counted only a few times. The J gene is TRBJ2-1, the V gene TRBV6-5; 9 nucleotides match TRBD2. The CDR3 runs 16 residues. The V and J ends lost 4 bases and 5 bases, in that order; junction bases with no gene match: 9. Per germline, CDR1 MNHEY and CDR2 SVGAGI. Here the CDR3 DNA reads TGTGCCAGCAGTTCCTTACAGCGGGGGGCCCACAATGAGCAGTTCTTC. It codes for CASSSLQRGAHNEQFF.

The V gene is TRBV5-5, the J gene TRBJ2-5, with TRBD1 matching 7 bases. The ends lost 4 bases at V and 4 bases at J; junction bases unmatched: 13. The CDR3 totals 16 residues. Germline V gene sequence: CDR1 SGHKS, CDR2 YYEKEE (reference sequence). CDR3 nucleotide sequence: TGTGCCAGCAGCCTTGGGACAGTTGGGCGAGTAGAGACCCAGTACTTC. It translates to CASSLGTVGRVETQYF.

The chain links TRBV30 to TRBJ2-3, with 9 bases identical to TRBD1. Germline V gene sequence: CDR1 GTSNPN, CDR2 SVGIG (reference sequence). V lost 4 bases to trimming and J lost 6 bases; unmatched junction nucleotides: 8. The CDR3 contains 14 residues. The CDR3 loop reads CAWTTGGLTDTQYF. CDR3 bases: TGTGCCTGGACAACAGGGGGCTTAACCGATACGCAGTATTTT.

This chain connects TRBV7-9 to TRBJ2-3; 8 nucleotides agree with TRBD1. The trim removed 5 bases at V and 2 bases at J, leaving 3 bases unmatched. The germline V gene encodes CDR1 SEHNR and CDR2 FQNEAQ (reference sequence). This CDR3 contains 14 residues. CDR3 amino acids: CASSQDRVTDTQYF. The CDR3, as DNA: TGTGCCAGCAGCCAGGACAGGGTCACAGATACGCAGTATTTT.

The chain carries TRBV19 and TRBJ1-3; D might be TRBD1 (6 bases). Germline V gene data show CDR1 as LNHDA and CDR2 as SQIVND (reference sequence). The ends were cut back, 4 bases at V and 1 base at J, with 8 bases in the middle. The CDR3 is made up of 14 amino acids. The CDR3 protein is CASSRGTSGNTIYF. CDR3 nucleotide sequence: TGTGCCAGTAGTAGGGGGACATCTGGAAACACCATATATTTT.

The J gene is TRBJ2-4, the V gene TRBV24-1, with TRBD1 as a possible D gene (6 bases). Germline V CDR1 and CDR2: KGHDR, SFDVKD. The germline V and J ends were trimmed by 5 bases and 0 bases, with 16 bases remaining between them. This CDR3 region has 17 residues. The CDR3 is CATSARTVNAAKNIQYF. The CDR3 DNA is TGTGCCACCAGTGCCCGGACAGTGAATGCAGCCAAAAACATTCAGTACTTC.

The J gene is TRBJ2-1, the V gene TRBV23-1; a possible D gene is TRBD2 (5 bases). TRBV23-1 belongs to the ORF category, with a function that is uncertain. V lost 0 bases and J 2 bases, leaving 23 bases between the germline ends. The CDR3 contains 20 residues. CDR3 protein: CASSQSGMRTSGFTYNEQFF. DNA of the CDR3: TGCGCCAGCAGTCAATCGGGTATGAGGACTTCCGGGTTCACCTACAATGAGCAGTTCTTC.

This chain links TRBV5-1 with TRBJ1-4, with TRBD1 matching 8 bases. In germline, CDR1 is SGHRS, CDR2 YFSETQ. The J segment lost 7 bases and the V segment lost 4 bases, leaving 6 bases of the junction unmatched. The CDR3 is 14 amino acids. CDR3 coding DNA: TGCGCCAGCAGCGTACAGGGGGTTGGTGAAAAACTGTTTTTT. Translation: CASSVQGVGEKLFF.

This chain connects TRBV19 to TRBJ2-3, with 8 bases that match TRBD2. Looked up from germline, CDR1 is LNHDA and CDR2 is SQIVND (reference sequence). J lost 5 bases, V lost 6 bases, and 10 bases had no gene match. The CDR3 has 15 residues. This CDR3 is CASRTGTSHGDTQYF. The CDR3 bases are TGTGCCAGTAGGACCGGGACTAGTCATGGAGATACGCAGTATTTT.

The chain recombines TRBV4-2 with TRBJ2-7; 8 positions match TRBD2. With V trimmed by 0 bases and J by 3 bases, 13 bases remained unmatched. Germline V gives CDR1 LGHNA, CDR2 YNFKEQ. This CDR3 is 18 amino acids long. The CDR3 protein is CASSQDPRGTRGFYEQYF. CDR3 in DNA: TGTGCCAGCAGCCAAGATCCGCGGGGGACTAGAGGTTTCTACGAGCAGTACTTC.

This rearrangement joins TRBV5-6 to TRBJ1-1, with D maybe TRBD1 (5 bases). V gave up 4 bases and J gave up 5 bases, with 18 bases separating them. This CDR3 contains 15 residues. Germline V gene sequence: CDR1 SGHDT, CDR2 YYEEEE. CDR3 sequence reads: CASSVRPGGGTEAFF. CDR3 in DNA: TGTGCCAGCAGCGTACGTCCCGGGGGTGGAACTGAAGCTTTCTTT.

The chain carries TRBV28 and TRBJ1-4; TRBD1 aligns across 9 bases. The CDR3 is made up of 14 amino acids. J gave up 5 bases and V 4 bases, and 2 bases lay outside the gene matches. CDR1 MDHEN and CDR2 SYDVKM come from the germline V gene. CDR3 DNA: TGTGCCAGCAGTTCAGGGACAGGGAATGAAAAACTGTTTTTT. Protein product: CASSSGTGNEKLFF.

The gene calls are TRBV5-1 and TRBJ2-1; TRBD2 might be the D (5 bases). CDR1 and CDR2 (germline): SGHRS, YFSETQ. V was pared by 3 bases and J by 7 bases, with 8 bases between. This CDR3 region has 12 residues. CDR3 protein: CASSSDSNEQFF. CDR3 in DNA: TGCGCCAGCAGCTCGGACTCTAATGAGCAGTTCTTC.

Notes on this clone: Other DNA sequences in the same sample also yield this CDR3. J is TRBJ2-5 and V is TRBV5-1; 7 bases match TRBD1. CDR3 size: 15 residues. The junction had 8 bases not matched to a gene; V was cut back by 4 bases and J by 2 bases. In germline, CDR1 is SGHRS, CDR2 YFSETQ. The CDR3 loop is CASSRTPGQQETQYF. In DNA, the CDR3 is TGCGCCAGCAGCCGAACCCCGGGACAGCAAGAGACCCAGTACTTC.

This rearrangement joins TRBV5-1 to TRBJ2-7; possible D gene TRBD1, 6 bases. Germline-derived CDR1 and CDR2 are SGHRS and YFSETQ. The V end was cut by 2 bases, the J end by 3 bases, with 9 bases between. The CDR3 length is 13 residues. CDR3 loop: CASSFQGSYEQYF. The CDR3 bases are TGCGCCAGCAGCTTCCAGGGGAGCTACGAGCAGTACTTC.

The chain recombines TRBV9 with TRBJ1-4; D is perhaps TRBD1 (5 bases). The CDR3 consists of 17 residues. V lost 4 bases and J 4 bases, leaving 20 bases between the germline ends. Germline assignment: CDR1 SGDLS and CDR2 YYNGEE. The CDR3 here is CASSPRGDGAVNEKLFF. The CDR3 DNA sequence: TGTGCCAGCAGCCCCCGGGGGGATGGGGCCGTTAATGAAAAACTGTTTTTT.

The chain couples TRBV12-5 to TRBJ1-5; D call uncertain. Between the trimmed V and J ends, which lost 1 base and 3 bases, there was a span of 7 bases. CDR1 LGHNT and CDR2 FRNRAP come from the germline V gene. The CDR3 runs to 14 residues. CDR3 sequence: CASGLGSTNQPQHF. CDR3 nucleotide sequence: TGTGCTAGTGGTTTGGGTAGCACCAATCAGCCCCAGCATTTT.

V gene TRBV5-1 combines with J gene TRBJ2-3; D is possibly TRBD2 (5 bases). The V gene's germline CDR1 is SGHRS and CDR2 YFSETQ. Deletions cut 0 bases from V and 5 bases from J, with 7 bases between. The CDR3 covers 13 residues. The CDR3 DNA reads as TGCGCCAGCAGCTTGGGCGCGGGAGATACGCAGTATTTT. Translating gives CASSLGAGDTQYF.

CDR3 sequence reads: CASRMGQDNYGYTF. The CDR3 coding sequence is TGCGCCAGCCGGATGGGGCAGGATAACTATGGCTACACCTTC. The rearrangement links TRBV5-1 to TRBJ1-2; TRBD1 might be the D (5 bases). The CDR3 extends over 14 amino acids. V lost 7 bases and J 1 base, leaving 14 bases between the germline ends. CDR1 SGHRS and CDR2 YFSETQ come from the germline V gene.

In DNA form, the CDR3 reads TGTGCCACACGACAGGGGAGAAGCGAGCAGTACTTC. Translated: CATRQGRSEQYF. The chain is built from TRBV6-5 and TRBJ2-7; TRBD1 matches 8 bases. J gave up 6 bases and V 10 bases, and 8 bases lay outside the gene matches. CDR3 length equals 12 residues. The germline gives CDR1 MNHEY, CDR2 SVGAGI.

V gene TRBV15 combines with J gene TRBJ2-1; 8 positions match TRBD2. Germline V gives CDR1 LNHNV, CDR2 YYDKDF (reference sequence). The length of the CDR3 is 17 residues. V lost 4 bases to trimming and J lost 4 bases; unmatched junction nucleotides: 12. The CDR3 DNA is TGTGCCACCAGCACCCTGACGGGGGGGGGCCGGTACAATGAGCAGTTCTTC. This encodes CATSTLTGGGRYNEQFF.

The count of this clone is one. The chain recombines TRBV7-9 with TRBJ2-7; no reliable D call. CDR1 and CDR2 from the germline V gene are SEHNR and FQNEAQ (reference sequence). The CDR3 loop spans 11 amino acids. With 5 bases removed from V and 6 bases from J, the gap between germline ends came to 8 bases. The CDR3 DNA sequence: TGTGCCAGCAGCACCGGTAGCGAGCAGTACTTC. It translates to CASSTGSEQYF.

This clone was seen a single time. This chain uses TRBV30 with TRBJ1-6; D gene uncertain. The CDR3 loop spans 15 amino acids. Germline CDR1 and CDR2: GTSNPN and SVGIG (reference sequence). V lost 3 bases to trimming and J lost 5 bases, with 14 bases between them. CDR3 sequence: CAWRTPGRDNSPLHF. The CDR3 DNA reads TGTGCCTGGAGGACCCCCGGGAGGGATAATTCACCCCTCCACTTT.

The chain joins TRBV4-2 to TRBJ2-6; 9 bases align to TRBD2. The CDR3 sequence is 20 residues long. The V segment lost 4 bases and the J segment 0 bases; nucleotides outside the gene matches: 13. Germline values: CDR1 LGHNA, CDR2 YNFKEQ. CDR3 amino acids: CASSPPGVAGVSSGANVLTF. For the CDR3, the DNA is TGTGCCAGCAGCCCCCCGGGGGTAGCGGGGGTTTCCTCTGGGGCCAACGTCCTGACTTTC.

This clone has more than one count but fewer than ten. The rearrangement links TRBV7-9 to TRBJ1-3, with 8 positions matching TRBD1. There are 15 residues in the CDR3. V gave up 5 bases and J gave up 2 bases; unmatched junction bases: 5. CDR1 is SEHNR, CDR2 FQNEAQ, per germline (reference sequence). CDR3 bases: TGTGCCAGCAGCGCGACAGGGGAGCCTGGAAACACCATATATTTT. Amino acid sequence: CASSATGEPGNTIYF.

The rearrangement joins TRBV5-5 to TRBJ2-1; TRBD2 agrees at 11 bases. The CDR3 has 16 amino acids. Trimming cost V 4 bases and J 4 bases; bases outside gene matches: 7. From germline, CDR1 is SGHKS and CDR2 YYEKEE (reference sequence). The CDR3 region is CASSLGTSGTYNEQFF. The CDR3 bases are TGTGCCAGCAGCCTCGGGACTAGCGGAACTTACAATGAGCAGTTCTTC. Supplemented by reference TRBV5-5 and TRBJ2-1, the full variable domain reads DAGVTQSPTHLIKTRGQQVTLRCSPISGHKSVSWYQQVLGQGPQFIFQYYEKEERGRGNFPDRFSARQFPNYSSELNVNALLLGDSALYLCASSLGTSGTYNEQFFGPGTRLTVL.